The 2 T cell receptor beta chains listed next were all sequenced from one sample in a study of blood T cell repertoires in COVID-19. Assay: immunoSEQ multiplex PCR; the TCRdb copy retains only in-frame clones and omits some. The sample lists tens of thousands of clones, about 70% seen once, with 20% to 25% in the top ten. Sequenced material: peripheral blood. These receptors were obtained from an older woman in a cohort sampled during active or convalescent COVID-19.

This clone was detected a few times. The gene calls are TRBV7-9 and TRBJ2-7, with D possibly matching TRBD2 (6 bases). This CDR3 comprises 14 residues. The germline V and J ends were trimmed by 5 bases and 5 bases, with 16 bases remaining between them. Germline assignment: CDR1 SEHNR and CDR2 FQNEAQ (reference sequence). The CDR3 sequence is CASSHWEAWDEQYF. CDR3 in DNA: TGTGCCAGCAGCCACTGGGAGGCTTGGGACGAGCAGTACTTC.

This chain joins TRBV7-2 and TRBJ1-6; 8 bases agree with TRBD1. The CDR3 is 14 residues long. Germline V gives CDR1 SGHTA, CDR2 FQGNSA. V was pared by 5 bases and J by 10 bases, with 7 bases of the junction left unmatched. The CDR3 DNA sequence: TGTGCCAGCAGCCCGACAGGGGCACCCTCACCCCTCCACTTT. Translated, it gives CASSPTGAPSPLHF. Full variable domain (outside the CDR3, taken from reference TRBV7-2 and TRBJ1-6): GAGVSQSPSNKVTEKGKDVELRCDPISGHTALYWYRQSLGQGLEFLIYFQGNSAPDKSGLPSDRFSAERTGGSVSTLTIQRTQQEDSAVYLCASSPTGAPSPLHFGNGTRLTVT.